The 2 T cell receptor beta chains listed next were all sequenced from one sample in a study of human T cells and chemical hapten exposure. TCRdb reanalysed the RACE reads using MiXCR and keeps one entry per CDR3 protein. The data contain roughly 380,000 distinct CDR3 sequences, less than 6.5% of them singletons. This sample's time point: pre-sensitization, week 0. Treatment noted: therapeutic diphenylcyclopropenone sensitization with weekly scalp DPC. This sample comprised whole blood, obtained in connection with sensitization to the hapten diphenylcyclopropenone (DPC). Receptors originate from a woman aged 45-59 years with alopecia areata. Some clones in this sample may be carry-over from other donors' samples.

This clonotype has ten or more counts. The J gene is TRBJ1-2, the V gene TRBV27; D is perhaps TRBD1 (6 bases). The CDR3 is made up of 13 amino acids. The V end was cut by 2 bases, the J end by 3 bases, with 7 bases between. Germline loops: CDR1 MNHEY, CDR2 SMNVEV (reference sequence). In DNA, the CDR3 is TGTGCCAGCAGTTTAAGGGGGTACTATGGCTACACCTTC. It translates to CASSLRGYYGYTF.

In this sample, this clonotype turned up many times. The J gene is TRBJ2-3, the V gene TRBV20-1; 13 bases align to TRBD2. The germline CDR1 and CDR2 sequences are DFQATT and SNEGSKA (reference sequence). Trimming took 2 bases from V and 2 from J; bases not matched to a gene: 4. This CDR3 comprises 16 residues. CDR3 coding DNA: TGCAGTGCTAGACTGACTAGCGGGAGGATCACAGATACGCAGTATTTT. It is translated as CSARLTSGRITDTQYF.